The T cell receptor beta chain described here comes from a study of identical twins. Findings and limits, study-wide: Carriage of fewer insertions was seen in abundant cord blood beta clonotypes, whereas memory repertoires showed none. Zero-insertion results could be subject to partial confounding by invariant MAIT and iNKT cells.

A universal primer site arose from template switching, and cDNA bore unique molecular identifiers. TCRdb re-called the 5' RACE reads with MiXCR, one entry per CDR3 protein. The repertoire consists of 460,000 or so distinct CDR3 sequences, with approximately 14% occurring once and the leading ten covering over 0.5%. Remarks on this clonotype: The antigen is undetermined.

V gave up 5 bases and J gave up 4 bases; unmatched junction bases: 13. CDR3 length: 17 residues. CDR1 MNHEY and CDR2 SMNVEV come from the germline V gene (reference sequence). This sample also appeared in a second study, on yellow fever vaccine responses in identical twins.

This chain connects TRBV27 to TRBJ2-1; 8 nucleotides agree with TRBD1. Sequenced input: CD4+ T cells sorted from blood. This TCR was sampled from a woman under 30 in good health. The CDR3 sequence: CASSLDRELITYNEQFF. In DNA, the CDR3 is TGTGCCAGCAGTCTGGACAGGGAATTAATAACTTACAATGAGCAGTTCTTC.